This T cell receptor (beta chain) comes out of a study of T cell changes during pregnancy in multiple sclerosis. Data came from immunoSEQ multiplex PCR; TCRdb stores just in-frame clones and leaves some out. The sample carries 55,000 to 65,000 clones, around 93% recorded once. Germline values: CDR1 SGHVS, CDR2 FNYEAQ. The CDR3 has 15 residues. With 1 base clipped from V and 3 bases from J, the junction kept 1 base outside the gene matches. The TCR sequence derives from a female donor with multiple sclerosis, enrolled in a pregnancy study. Sample: CD4+ T cells from peripheral blood mononuclear cells, taken before pregnancy. The chain couples TRBV7-6 to TRBJ2-5, with 11 positions matching TRBD2. CDR3 nucleotide sequence: TGTGCCAGCAGCTTAGGACTAGCGGGAAAAGAGACCCAGTACTTC. Translated: CASSLGLAGKETQYF.